These 2 T cell receptor beta chains were sequenced from one sample in a study of beta chain features in type 1 diabetes. No cognate antigen is known for these TCRs. Investigators reverse transcribed all isolated RNA, so they sequenced expressed TCRB transcripts. The method was immunoSEQ multiplex PCR; TCRdb's version includes in-frame clones alone and lacks a portion of them. The repertoire has approximately 360,000 clones, approximately 12% of them found once; the top ten carry about 0.01%. Points from the study as a whole: In all four CD4+ subsets, TCRB CDR3 length was significantly, moderately reduced in type 1 diabetes.

Sequenced material: naive CD4+ T cells from blood. The receptors come from a woman under 30 with type 1 diabetes.

The chain links TRBV9 to TRBJ1-1; TRBD1 aligns across 9 bases. This CDR3 is built from 12 residues. Germline CDR1 reads SGDLS; CDR2 reads YYNGEE. Trimming removed 4 bases from V and 8 bases from J; junction bases left unmatched: 3. The CDR3, as DNA: TGTGCCAGCAGCAAGGACAGGGGAGAAGCTTTCTTT. It translates to CASSKDRGEAFF.

V is TRBV28 and J is TRBJ2-1; 9 nucleotides line up with TRBD1. The germline V gene has CDR1 MDHEN and CDR2 SYDVKM. The CDR3 has 12 amino acids. With V trimmed by 8 bases and J by 9 bases, 5 bases remained unmatched. CDR3 nucleotide sequence: TGTGCCAGCCACAGACAGGGGGTTGAGCAGTTCTTC. Amino acids: CASHRQGVEQFF. Full variable domain (rest looked up from reference TRBV28 and TRBJ2-1): DVKVTQSSRYLVKRTGEKVFLECVQDMDHENMFWYRQDPGLGLRLIYFSYDVKMKEKGDIPEGYSVSREKKERFSLILESASTNQTSMYLCASHRQGVEQFFGPGTRLTVL.